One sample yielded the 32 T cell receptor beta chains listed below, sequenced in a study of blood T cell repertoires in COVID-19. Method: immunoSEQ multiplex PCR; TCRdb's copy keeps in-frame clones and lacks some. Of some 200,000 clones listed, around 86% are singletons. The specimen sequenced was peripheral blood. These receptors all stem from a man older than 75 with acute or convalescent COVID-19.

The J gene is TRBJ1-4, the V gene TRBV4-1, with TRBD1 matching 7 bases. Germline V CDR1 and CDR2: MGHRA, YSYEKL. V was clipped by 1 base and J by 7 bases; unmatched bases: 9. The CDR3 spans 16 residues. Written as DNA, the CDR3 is TGCGCCAGCAGCCAAGGCGCAGGGGGGCGTGCTGAAAAACTGTTTTTT. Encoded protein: CASSQGAGGRAEKLFF.

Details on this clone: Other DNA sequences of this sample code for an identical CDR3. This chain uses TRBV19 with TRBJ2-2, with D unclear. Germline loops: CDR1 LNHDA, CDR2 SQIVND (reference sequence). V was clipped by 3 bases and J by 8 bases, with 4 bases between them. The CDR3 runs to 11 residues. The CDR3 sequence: CASSILGELFF. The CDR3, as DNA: TGTGCCAGTAGTATTCTGGGGGAGCTGTTTTTT.

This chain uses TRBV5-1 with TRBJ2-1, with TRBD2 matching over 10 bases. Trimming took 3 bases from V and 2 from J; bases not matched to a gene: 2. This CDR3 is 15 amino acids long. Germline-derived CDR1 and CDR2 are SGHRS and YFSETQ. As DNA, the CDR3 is TGCGCCAGCAGCTCAGCGGGAGGGCCCTACAATGAGCAGTTCTTC. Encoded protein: CASSSAGGPYNEQFF.

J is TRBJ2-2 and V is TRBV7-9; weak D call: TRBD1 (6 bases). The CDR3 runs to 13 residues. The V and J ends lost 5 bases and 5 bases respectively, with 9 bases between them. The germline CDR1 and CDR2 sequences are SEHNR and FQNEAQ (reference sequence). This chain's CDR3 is CASSIQGTGELFF. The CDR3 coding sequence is TGTGCCAGCAGCATACAGGGAACCGGGGAGCTGTTTTTT.

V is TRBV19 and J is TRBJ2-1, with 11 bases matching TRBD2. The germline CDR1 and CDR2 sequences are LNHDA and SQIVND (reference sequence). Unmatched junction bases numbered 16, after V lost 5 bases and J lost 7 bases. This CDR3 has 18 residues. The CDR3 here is CASSAQPLLAGVLNEQFF. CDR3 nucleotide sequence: TGTGCCAGTAGTGCCCAACCATTACTAGCGGGAGTCCTAAATGAGCAGTTCTTC.

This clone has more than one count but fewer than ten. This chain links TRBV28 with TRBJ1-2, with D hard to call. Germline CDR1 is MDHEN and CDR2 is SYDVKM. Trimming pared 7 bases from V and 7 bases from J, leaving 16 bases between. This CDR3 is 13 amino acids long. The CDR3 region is CASTSLVPGGYTF. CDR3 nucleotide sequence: TGTGCCAGCACCTCTCTTGTACCGGGTGGCTACACCTTC.

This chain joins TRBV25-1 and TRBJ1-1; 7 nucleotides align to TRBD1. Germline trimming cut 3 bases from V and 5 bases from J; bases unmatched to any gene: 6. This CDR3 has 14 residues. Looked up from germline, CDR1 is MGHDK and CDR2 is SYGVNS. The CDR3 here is CASSETGFGTEAFF. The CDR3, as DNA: TGTGCCAGCAGTGAGACAGGGTTTGGGACTGAAGCTTTCTTT.

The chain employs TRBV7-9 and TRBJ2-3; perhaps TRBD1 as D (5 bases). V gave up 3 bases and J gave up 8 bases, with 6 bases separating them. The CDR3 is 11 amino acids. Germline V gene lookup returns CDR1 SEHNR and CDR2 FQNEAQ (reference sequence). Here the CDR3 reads CASSFQGTQYF. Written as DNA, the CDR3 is TGTGCCAGCAGCTTTCAGGGTACGCAGTATTTT.

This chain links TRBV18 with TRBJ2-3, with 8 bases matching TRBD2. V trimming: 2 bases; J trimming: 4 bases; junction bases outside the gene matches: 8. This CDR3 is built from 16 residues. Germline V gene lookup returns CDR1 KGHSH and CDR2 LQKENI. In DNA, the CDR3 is TGTGCCAGCTCACCATCGTTGCGGGAGGTCGCAGATACGCAGTATTTT. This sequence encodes CASSPSLREVADTQYF.

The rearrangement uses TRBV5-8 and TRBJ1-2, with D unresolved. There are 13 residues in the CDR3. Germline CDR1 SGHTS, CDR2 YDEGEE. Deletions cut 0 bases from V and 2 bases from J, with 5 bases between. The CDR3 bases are TGTGCCAGCAGCTTGGCCGGGAACTATGGCTACACCTTC. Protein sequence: CASSLAGNYGYTF.

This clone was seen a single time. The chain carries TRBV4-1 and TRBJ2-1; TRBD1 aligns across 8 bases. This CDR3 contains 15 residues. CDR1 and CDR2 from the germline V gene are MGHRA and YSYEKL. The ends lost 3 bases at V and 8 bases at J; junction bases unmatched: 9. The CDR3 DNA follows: TGCGCCAGCAGCCACGGGACAGGTAAGCTGCATGAGCAGTTCTTC. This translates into CASSHGTGKLHEQFF.

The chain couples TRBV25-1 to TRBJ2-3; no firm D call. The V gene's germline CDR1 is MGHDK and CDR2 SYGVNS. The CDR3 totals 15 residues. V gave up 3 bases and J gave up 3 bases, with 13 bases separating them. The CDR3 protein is CASSDPGYVTDTQYF. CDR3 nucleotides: TGTGCCAGCAGTGATCCGGGTTACGTTACAGATACGCAGTATTTT. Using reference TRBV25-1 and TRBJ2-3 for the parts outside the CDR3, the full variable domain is EADIYQTPRYLVIGTGKKITLECSQTMGHDKMYWYQQDPGMELHLIHYSYGVNSTEKGDLSSESTVSRIRTEHFPLTLESARPSHTSQYLCASSDPGYVTDTQYFGPGTRLTVL.

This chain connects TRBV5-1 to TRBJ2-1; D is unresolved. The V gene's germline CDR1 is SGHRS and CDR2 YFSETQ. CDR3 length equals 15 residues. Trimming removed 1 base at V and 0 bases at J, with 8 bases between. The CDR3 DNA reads TGCGCCAGCAGCTTGCCCACGAGCTCCTACAATGAGCAGTTCTTC. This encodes CASSLPTSSYNEQFF.

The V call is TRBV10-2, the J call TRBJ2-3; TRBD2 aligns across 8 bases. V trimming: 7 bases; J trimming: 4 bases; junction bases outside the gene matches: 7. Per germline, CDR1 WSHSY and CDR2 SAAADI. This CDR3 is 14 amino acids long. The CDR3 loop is CASIGLAGADTQYF. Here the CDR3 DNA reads TGCGCCAGCATCGGGCTAGCGGGCGCAGATACGCAGTATTTT.

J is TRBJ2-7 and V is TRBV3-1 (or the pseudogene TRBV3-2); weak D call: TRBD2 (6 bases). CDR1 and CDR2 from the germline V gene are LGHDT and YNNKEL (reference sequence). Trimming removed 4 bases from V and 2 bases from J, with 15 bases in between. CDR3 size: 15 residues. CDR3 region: CASSPTTRPPYEQYF. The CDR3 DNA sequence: TGTGCCAGCAGCCCCACGACTAGACCTCCCTACGAGCAGTACTTC.

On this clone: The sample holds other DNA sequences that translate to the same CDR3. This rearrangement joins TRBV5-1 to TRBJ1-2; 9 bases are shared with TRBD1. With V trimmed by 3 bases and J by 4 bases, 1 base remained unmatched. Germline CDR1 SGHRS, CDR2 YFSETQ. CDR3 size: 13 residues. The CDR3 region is CASSSGQGYGYTF. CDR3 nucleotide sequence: TGCGCCAGCAGCTCGGGACAGGGCTATGGCTACACCTTC.

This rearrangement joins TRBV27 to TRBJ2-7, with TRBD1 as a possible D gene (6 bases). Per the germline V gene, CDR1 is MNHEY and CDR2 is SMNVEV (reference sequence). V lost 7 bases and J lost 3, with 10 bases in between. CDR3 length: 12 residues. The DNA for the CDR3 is TGTGCCAGCAAGGGACATCGCTACGAGCAGTACGTC. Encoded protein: CASKGHRYEQYV.

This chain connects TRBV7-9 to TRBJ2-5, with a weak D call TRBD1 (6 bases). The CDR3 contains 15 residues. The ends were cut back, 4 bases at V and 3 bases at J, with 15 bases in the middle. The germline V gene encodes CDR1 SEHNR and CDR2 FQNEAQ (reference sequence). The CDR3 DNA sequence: TGTGCCAGCAGCTCGTTACAGGGTAGAGAAGAGACCCAGTACTTC. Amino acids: CASSSLQGREETQYF.

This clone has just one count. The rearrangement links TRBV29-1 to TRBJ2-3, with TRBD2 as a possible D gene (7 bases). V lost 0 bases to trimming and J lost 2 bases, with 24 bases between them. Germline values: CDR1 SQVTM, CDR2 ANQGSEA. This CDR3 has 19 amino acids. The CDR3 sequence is CSVEERGGLWSAATDTQYF. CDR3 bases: TGCAGCGTTGAAGAGAGGGGGGGGTTGTGGAGCGCAGCCACAGATACGCAGTATTTT.

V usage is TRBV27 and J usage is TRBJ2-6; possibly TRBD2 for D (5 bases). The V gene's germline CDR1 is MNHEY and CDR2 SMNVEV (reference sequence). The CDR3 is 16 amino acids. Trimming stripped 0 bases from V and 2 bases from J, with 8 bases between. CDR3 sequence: CASSLSRATGANVLTF. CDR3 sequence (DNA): TGTGCCAGCAGTTTATCGCGGGCGACTGGGGCCAACGTCCTGACTTTC. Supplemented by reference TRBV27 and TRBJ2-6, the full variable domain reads EAQVTQNPRYLITVTGKKLTVTCSQNMNHEYMSWYRQDPGLGLRQIYYSMNVEVTDKGDVPEGYKVSRKEKRNFPLILESPSPNQTSLYFCASSLSRATGANVLTFGAGSRLTVL.

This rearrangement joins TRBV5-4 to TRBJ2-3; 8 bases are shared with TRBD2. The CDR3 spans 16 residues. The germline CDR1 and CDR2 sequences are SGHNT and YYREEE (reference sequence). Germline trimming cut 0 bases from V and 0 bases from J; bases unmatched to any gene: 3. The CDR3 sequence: CASSLGSGSSTDTQYF. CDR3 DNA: TGTGCCAGCAGCTTGGGGAGCGGGAGCAGCACAGATACGCAGTATTTT.

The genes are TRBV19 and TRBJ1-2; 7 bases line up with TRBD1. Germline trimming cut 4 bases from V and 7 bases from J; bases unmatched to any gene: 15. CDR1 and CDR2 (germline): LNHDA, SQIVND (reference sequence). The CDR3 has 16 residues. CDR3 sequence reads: CASSKETGWRYSGYTF. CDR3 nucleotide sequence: TGTGCCAGTAGTAAGGAGACAGGGTGGCGTTATAGTGGCTACACCTTC.

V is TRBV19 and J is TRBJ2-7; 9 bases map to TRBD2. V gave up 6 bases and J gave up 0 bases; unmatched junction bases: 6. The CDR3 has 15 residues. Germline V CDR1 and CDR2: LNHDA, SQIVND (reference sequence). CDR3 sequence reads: CASSPLAGSSYEQYF. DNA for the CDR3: TGTGCCAGTAGCCCGCTAGCGGGGAGCTCCTACGAGCAGTACTTC.

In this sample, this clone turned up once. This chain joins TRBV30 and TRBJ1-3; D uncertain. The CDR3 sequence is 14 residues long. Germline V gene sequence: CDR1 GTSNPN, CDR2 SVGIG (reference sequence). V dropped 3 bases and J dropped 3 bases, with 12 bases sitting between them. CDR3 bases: TGTGCCTGGAGGGGGAGTGGACGTGGAAACACCATATATTTT. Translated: CAWRGSGRGNTIYF.

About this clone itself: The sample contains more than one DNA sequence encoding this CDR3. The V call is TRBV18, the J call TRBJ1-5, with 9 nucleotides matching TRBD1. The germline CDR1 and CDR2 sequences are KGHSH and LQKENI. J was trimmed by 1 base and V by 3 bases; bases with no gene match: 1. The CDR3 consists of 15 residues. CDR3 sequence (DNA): TGTGCCAGCTCACCGGGACAGGGCAGCAATCAGCCCCAGCATTTT. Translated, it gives CASSPGQGSNQPQHF.

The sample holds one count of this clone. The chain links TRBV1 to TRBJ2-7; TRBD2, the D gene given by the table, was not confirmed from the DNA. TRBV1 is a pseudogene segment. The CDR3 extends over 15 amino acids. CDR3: CTSSQDWRSGGEQYV. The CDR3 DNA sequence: TGCACCAGCAGCCAAGATTGGCGAAGCGGGGGTGAGCAGTACGTC.

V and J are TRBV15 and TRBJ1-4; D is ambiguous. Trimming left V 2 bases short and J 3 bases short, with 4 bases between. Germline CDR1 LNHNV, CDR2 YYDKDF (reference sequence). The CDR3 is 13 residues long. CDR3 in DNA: TGTGCCACCAGCAGAATCTCTAATGAAAAACTGTTTTTT. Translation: CATSRISNEKLFF. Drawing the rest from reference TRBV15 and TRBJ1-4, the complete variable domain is DAMVIQNPRYQVTQFGKPVTLSCSQTLNHNVMYWYQQKSSQAPKLLFHYYDKDFNNEADTPDNFQSRRPNTSFCFLDIRSPGLGDTAMYLCATSRISNEKLFFGSGTQLSVL.

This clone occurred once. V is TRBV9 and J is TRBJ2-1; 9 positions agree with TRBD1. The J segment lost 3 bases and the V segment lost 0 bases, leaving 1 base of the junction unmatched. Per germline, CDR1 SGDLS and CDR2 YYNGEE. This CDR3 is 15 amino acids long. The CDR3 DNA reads TGTGCCAGCAGCGTAGAGACAGGGGGCTACAATGAGCAGTTCTTC. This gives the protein CASSVETGGYNEQFF.

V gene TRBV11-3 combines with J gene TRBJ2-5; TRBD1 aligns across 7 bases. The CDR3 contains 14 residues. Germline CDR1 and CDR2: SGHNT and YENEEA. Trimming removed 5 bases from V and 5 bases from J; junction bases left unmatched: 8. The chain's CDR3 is CASSNRQGRETQYF. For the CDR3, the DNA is TGTGCCAGCAGCAACCGACAGGGTAGGGAGACCCAGTACTTC.

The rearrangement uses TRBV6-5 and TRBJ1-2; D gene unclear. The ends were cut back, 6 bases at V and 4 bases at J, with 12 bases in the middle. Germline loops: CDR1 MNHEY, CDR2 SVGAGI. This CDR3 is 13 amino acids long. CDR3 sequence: CASSPTPGYGYTF. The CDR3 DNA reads TGTGCCAGCAGCCCCACCCCCGGCTATGGCTACACCTTC.

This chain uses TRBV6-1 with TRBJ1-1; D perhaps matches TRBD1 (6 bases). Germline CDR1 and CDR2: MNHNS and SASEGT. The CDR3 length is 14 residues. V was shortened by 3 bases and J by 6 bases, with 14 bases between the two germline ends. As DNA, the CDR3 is TGTGCCAGCAGTGATCTCAGGACAGATGCTGAAGCTTTCTTT. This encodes CASSDLRTDAEAFF.

As DNA, the CDR3 is TGCGCCAGCAGCCCCGATGGGGCGGGGACCTACAATGAGCAGTTCTTC. It translates to CASSPDGAGTYNEQFF. The genes are TRBV5-1 and TRBJ2-1, with D maybe TRBD2 (6 bases). From germline, CDR1 is SGHRS and CDR2 YFSETQ. The germline V and J ends were trimmed by 4 bases and 2 bases, with 16 bases remaining between them. CDR3 length: 16 residues.